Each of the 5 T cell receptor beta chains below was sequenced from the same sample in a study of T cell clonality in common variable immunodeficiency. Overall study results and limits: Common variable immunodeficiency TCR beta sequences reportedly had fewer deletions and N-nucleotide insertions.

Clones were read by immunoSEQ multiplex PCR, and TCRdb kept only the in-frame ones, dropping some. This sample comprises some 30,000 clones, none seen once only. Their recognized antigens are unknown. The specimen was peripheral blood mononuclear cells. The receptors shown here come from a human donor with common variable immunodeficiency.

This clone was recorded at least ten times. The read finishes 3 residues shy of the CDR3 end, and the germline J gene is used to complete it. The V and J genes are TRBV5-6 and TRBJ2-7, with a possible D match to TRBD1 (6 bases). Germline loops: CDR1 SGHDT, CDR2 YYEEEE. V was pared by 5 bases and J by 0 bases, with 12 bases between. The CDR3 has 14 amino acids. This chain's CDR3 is CASRHRDNSYEQYF. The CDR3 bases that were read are TGTGCCAGCAGGCACCGGGACAACTCCTACGAG. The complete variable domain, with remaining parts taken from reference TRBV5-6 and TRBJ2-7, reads DAGVTQSPTHLIKTRGQQVTLRCSPKSGHDTVSWYQQALGQGPQFIFQYYEEEERQRGNFPDRFSGHQFPNYSSELNVNALLLGDSALYLCASRHRDNSYEQYFGPGTRLTVT.

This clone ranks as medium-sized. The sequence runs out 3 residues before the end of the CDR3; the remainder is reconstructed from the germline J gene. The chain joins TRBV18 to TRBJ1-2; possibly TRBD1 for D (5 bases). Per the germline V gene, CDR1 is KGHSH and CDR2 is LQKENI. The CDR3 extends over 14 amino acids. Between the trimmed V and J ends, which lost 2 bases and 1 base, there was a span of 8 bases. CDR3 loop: CASSPLQVNYGYTF. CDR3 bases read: TGTGCCAGCTCACCATTACAGGTTAACTATGGC.

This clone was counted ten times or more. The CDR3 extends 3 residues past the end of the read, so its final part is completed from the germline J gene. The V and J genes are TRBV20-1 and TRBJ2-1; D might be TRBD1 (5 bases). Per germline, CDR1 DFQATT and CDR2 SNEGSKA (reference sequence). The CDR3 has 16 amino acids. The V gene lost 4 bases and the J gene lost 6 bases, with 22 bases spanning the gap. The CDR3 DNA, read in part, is TGCAGTGCTATCACGAGTGGCAGGGTTGGTACCAATGAG. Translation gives CSAITSGRVGTNE. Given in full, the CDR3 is CSAITSGRVGTNEQFF.

The CDR3 DNA, read in part, is TGTGCCAGCAGCGCGGCCGGGGGGCCCTACAATGAG. Protein sequence: CASSAAGGPYNE. The whole CDR3 sequence is CASSAAGGPYNEQFF. The chain has TRBV7-7 and TRBJ2-1; TRBD2 might be the D (7 bases). The missing CDR3 end, 3 residues past where the read stops, is filled in from the germline J gene. Trimming pared 5 bases from V and 2 bases from J, leaving 13 bases between. CDR1 and CDR2 (germline): SSHAT, FNYEAQ (reference sequence). The CDR3 extends over 15 amino acids.

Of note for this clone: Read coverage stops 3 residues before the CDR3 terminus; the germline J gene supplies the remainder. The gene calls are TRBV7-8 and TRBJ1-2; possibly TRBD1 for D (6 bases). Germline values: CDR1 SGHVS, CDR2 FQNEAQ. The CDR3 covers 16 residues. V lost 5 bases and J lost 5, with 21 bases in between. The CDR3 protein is CASSAEQGPFGYGYTF. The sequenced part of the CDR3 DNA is TGTGCCAGCAGCGCAGAACAGGGACCCTTTGGTTATGGC. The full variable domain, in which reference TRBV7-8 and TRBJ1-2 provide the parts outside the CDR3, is GAGVSQSPRYKVAKRGQDVALRCDPISGHVSLFWYQQALGQGPEFLTYFQNEAQLDKSGLPSDRFFAERPEGSVSTLKIQRTQQEDSAVYLCASSAEQGPFGYGYTFGSGTRLTVV.